Sequencing of this TCR beta chain was carried out in a study of blood T cells in healthy people across ages (dated by TCRdb to 2013 to 2016). General notes on the study: In model experiments, roughly one uniquely barcoded TCR beta cDNA molecule per two T cells was captured by template switching. Age-related changes in TCR beta repertoire diversity were measured in the study by deep sequencing normalized with unique cDNA molecular identifiers. Four age groups were formed from the donors: young (average 16 years), middle-aged (around 41), aged (over 55) and long-lived (around 82). Donors of different ages were randomly distributed across sequencing lanes to avoid experimental bias. Using the same blood draw, the study looked at two additional independent replicas of 1 million unique cDNA reads for two donors, one aged 18 to 30 and the other aged 80 or older. The investigation overall reported the following: Conclusive comparison of naive and antigen-experienced compartments was prevented by the profiling of bulk unsorted PBMCs. A strong correlation was found between observed TCR beta diversity and the percentage of naive T cells measured by flow cytometry. Observed TCR beta diversity per million T cells fell roughly linearly with age, and a significant reduction was already apparent by age about 38. Total diversity estimates from one million sequenced T cells were considered lower bounds and underestimates. Compared with the aged group, the long-lived group had more naive CD4+ T cells, fewer expanded clones and increased TCR diversity, suggesting age selection. Donor CMV infection status was unknown, potentially confounding age-related changes in expanded clonotypes.

To prepare the library, 5' RACE was applied. The sequencer listed for this sample is Illumina HiSeq 2500. A second about 6 to 11 cycle PCR used a sample-barcoded 5' primer and a J-beta primer mix. A template-switch 5' adaptor carrying 12 random nucleotides introduced a unique molecular identifier onto each TCR beta cDNA molecule. At least 3 million CDR3-containing paired-end reads were obtained from each sample. The Mint cDNA synthesis kit, primed by a TRBC-specific oligonucleotide, was used to synthesize first-strand cDNA from all RNA. All cDNA was treated with uracil-DNA glycosylase and then went through a first 18-cycle PCR with the universal primers M1SS and BC2_uni_R. From the authors' description of their analysis: For normalization, 1 million high-quality reads were randomly selected from each sample, with every read carrying a distinct molecular identifier. Instead of being binned into consensus sequences, reads that shared molecular identifiers were thrown out. MiTCR, set to a Q25 quality threshold and the strictest error-elimination algorithm, was used for CDR3 identification, clonotype clustering and error correction. A nonparametric unseen species model with Euler transformation was used to estimate lower-bound total TCR beta diversity. In-frame beta chains were kept once TCRdb had trimmed the public reads at Q25 with fastp and called clones with MiXCR. Rows with one shared CDR3 protein collapse into an entry with the most common genes and DNA. TCRdb's processing, not the study's, gives the V and J calls here. The sample table contains just under 750,000 distinct CDR3 sequences; only one count was recorded for over 20% of them. The ten largest account for roughly a fifth of the sample.

Trimming takes 4 bases off V and 2 bases off J; junction bases not matched to a gene: 2. From cysteine to phenylalanine, the CDR3 is 16 amino acids long. Only the CDR3 DNA stays, 48 bases, in frame from base 1. CDR1 is given as LGHDT and CDR2 as YNNKEL, both from the germline V gene (reference sequence). The 39 donors, aged roughly 6 to 90 years, were systemically healthy Caucasian individuals from Russia. Each donor gave around 9 milliliters of peripheral blood, collected into EDTA-treated Vacutainer tubes. Ficoll-Paque density-gradient centrifugation was used to isolate PBMCs, with at least 6 million obtained per sample. Trizol reagent was used to extract total RNA from the PBMCs, yielding at least 5 micrograms per sample. Naive CD45RAhigh/CD27high T cell percentages were measured by flow cytometry on a PBMC aliquot from every donor. A remark on this clonotype: The antigen it binds to is not known. Per-base qualities were not stored, and no clone one base away is much larger.

Sequenced sample: blood. The chain employs TRBV3-1 and TRBJ2-6; TRBD2 agrees with 10 junctional bases. The clonotype originates from a man aged 65 to 79 in good health. The DNA is as follows: TGTGCCAGCAGCCGTACTAGCGGGGCTGGGGCCAACGTCCTGACTTTC. The encoded protein is CASSRTSGAGANVLTF.